This record looks at one T cell receptor (beta chain) sequence and its context. This clonotype was seen only a few times. Its antigen is unknown. Nothing much larger sits one base from this clone, and base qualities are not available. This entry comes from a study of T cells in Graves' hyperthyroidism and ophthalmopathy (dated by TCRdb to the late 2010s). With respect to the entire study: Peripheral blood samples were taken at the time of initial diagnosis, prior to any treatment. According to the paper, TCR Vbeta CDR3 sequencing was carried out on 135 peripheral blood samples, which came from around 43 ophthalmopathy, around 75 hyperthyroidism and approximately 17 progressor patients. A discovery cohort of about 100 patients, about 40 with Graves' ophthalmopathy and 55 to 65 with stable Graves' hyperthyroidism, was used to find distinguishing TCR V-J signatures. The study also compared thyroid tissue and blood T-cell repertoires from roughly 6 Graves' hyperthyroidism patients. An independent validation cohort of around 19 hyperthyroidism patients and more than 15 patients who later progressed to ophthalmopathy tested prospective prediction of ophthalmopathy. Once sampling was done, hyperthyroidism patients were given methimazole at a starting dose of 30 mg daily, whereas ophthalmopathy patients were given high-dose intravenous methylprednisolone. The 90 to 100 discovery patients were randomly divided into training and test sets at a 7:3 ratio.

Amplification of TCR beta CDR3 regions was carried out from RNA transcripts. The TCR CDR3 was subjected to a first round of RT-PCR using the HTBI primer set and the Qiagen OneStep RT-PCR kit. Libraries were constructed in a second round of multiplex PCR, after which size selection and purification were carried out. Paired-end sequencing of the libraries was performed with 100 bp reads on an Illumina HiSeq2000. In the authors' own workflow: SOAPnuke was used to process the raw data, throwing out any read that contained adapters or uncalled bases, had a mean Phred below 15, or lacked an exact constant-primer or identifier match. COPE v1.2.5 was used to merge the high-quality paired reads, and each unique nucleotide sequence was defined as a clonotype. MiTCR v1.1 was used to align clonotypes to the IMGT TRBV, TRBD and TRBJ reference segments. Analysis was restricted to V-J combinations with a frequency above 0.0001, which covered 99% to 99.2% of repertoires. The TCS score was defined as F50 (clonal expansion) divided by E x V (chaos), with BLOSUM62-based TCRdist calculated between CDR3 peptides within each V-J. Welch's t-statistics and random forest reduced several hundred V-J features to fewer than 15, which were used in a naive Bayes classifier (R e1071). In-frame beta chains were kept once TCRdb had trimmed the public reads at Q25 with fastp and called clones with MiXCR. For every CDR3 protein sequence, its rows merge into one entry that carries the most common genes and DNA. The V and J calls, along with clone size, are taken from TCRdb and not from the paper's own processing. The sample table contains about 590,000 distinct CDR3 sequences; only one count was recorded for 15% to 18% of them. Together, the top ten hold under 8% of the sample.

The germline V gene gives CDR1 as SGHDT and CDR2 as YYEEEE. The CDR3 starts with the cysteine, ends with the phenylalanine, and has 16 residues. The kept DNA is CDR3 alone, 48 bases in frame from the first base. Ends trimmed: V by 0 bases, J by 8 bases; bases unmatched to a gene: 12. Graves' hyperthyroidism was defined as stable when no progression to ophthalmopathy occurred over 18 months of follow-up. The hyperthyroidism patients were between 18 and 65 years old and newly diagnosed, with a disease duration of less than 2 months. Exclusion was applied to patients with uncontrolled infections, other autoimmune diseases, pregnancy or lactation. Diagnoses were based on clinical symptoms, serum thyroxine and TRAb, thyroid ultrasound and orbital computed tomography. PBMCs were separated from under 11 ml of fresh peripheral blood using Ficoll-Paque density gradient centrifugation. Total RNA was extracted using Trizol reagent, and RNA quality was assessed on an Agilent 2100 Bioanalyzer.

General conclusions and limits of the study: Ophthalmopathy was separated from stable hyperthyroidism by a 13 V-J signature model, with 85% to 90% sensitivity and 81% to 82% specificity obtained in cross-validation and 80%/75% obtained in testing. In validation, the model predicted progression to ophthalmopathy with approximately 69% sensitivity and around 72% specificity, a median of about six months before onset. Sample size was not statistically predetermined, and investigators were not blinded to group allocation. Most expanded thyroid clonotypes (frequency above 0.001) were also detected in blood, suggesting blood repertoires may reflect thyroid immune responses.

The receptor comes from a woman in her thirties with Graves' hyperthyroidism. The sample consisted of blood. The sequence links TRBV5-6 to TRBJ1-2; 8 bases in the junction line up with TRBD1. Here is the DNA: TGTGCCAGCAGCTTGGTATTATCCGGGACAGGAGGCGGCTACACCTTC. Its translation reads: CASSLVLSGTGGGYTF. Reference TRBV5-6 and TRBJ1-2 proteins supply the regions before and after the CDR3; the full variable domain is: DAGVTQSPTHLIKTRGQQVTLRCSPKSGHDTVSWYQQALGQGPQFIFQYYEEEERQRGNFPDRFSGHQFPNYSSELNVNALLLGDSALYLCASSLVLSGTGGGYTFGSGTRLTVV.